The 14 T cell receptor beta chains given below trace back to one sample, sequenced in a study of blood T cells in healthy people across ages. A sample-barcoded 5' primer and a J-beta primer mix were used in a second PCR of roughly 7 to 11 cycles. TCRdb reprocessed the 5' RACE reads via MiXCR and lists one record per CDR3 protein. The repertoire holds about a million distinct CDR3 sequences, with roughly two fifths as singletons. Sequencing was carried out using blood. Source of these receptors: a young man in good health.

This clonotype was counted between two and nine times. The chain recombines TRBV5-1 with TRBJ1-2; D ambiguous. The germline V gene encodes CDR1 SGHRS and CDR2 YFSETQ. V lost 4 bases and J 4 bases, leaving 11 bases between the germline ends. The CDR3 runs 13 residues. In DNA, the CDR3 is TGCGCCAGCAGCACCAGCGGGATCTATGGCTACACCTTC. Translated: CASSTSGIYGYTF. The full variable domain, in which reference TRBV5-1 and TRBJ1-2 provide the parts outside the CDR3, is KAGVTQTPRYLIKTRGQQVTLSCSPISGHRSVSWYQQTPGQGLQFLFEYFSETQRNKGNFPGRFSGRQFSNSRSEMNVSTLELGDSALYLCASSTSGIYGYTFGSGTRLTVV.

The J gene is TRBJ1-5, the V gene TRBV14, with a tentative D call TRBD1 (6 bases). The CDR3 extends over 18 amino acids. Germline-derived CDR1 and CDR2 are SGHDN and FVKESK. V lost 5 bases and J lost 5, with 25 bases in between. Here the CDR3 reads CASSGEQGFGLNYQPQHF. For the CDR3, the DNA is TGTGCCAGCAGCGGGGAGCAGGGGTTTGGTCTGAACTATCAGCCCCAGCATTTT.

V gene TRBV6-1 combines with J gene TRBJ2-1, with TRBD1 matching over 11 bases. From germline, CDR1 is MNHNS and CDR2 SASEGT. V dropped 6 bases and J dropped 8; count of bases not matched to a gene: 3. The CDR3 is 13 residues long. Written as DNA, the CDR3 is TGTGCCAGCAGGGACAGGGGGCTATATGAGCAGTTCTTC. This sequence encodes CASRDRGLYEQFF.

This clonotype was seen more than once but under ten times. The chain is built from TRBV18 and TRBJ2-2, with D possibly TRBD2 on 6 matching bases. This CDR3 spans 17 amino acids. In germline, CDR1 is KGHSH, CDR2 LQKENI. The ends were cut back, 2 bases at V and 8 bases at J, with 21 bases in the middle. CDR3 sequence (DNA): TGTGCCAGCTCACCATTTCCTAGGGGACTCGCGTCGGGGGAGCTGTTTTTT. Amino acid sequence: CASSPFPRGLASGELFF.

J is TRBJ1-1 and V is TRBV6-6, with D hard to call. With 5 bases removed from V and 3 bases from J, the gap between germline ends came to 10 bases. The CDR3 consists of 13 residues. Germline V gives CDR1 MNHNY, CDR2 SVGAGI (reference sequence). CDR3 DNA: TGTGCCAGCAGTCCACACACCCACACTGAAGCTTTCTTT. This sequence encodes CASSPHTHTEAFF.

This clonotype came up a few times. This sequence joins TRBV6-1 and TRBJ1-2; 7 bases line up with TRBD1. CDR3 length equals 15 residues. Germline CDR1 and CDR2: MNHNS and SASEGT. Germline trimming cut 4 bases from V and 0 bases from J; bases unmatched to any gene: 5. The CDR3 loop is CASSGQGPTNYGYTF. The DNA for the CDR3 is TGTGCCAGCAGTGGACAGGGACCCACTAACTATGGCTACACCTTC.

Of note for this clonotype: An end of the junction does not agree with germline; a read error may underlie this. The chain employs TRBV12-3 or TRBV12-4 and TRBJ2-1; D not resolved. This CDR3 comprises 13 residues. This CDR3 is CASSPAVVNGQFF. Written as DNA, the CDR3 is TGTGCCAGCAGTCCTGCCGTGGTTAATGGGCAGTTCTTC.

CDR3 sequence reads: CASSQEDRLSSYEQYF. The CDR3 bases are TGTGCCAGCAGCCAAGAGGACAGGCTTTCTTCCTACGAGCAGTACTTC. This chain joins TRBV4-2 and TRBJ2-7; 7 bases map to TRBD1. The CDR3 spans 16 residues. CDR1 and CDR2 from the germline V gene are LGHNA and YNFKEQ. The V gene end was trimmed by 0 bases and the J gene end by 1 base; junction bases not matched to a gene: 6.

A few counts support this clonotype. The gene calls are TRBV4-3 and TRBJ1-4, with a weak D call TRBD1 (5 bases). Per the germline V gene, CDR1 is LGHNA and CDR2 is YSLEER. V was clipped by 0 bases and J by 7 bases, with 9 bases between them. The CDR3 covers 14 residues. CDR3 DNA sequence: TGCGCCAGCAGCCAAGACCAGGGTAGTGAAAAACTGTTTTTT. This codes for CASSQDQGSEKLFF.

The chain joins TRBV20-1 to TRBJ1-1, with no clear D. Germline CDR1 reads DFQATT; CDR2 reads SNEGSKA (reference sequence). V lost 7 bases, J lost 3 bases, and 9 bases lay in between. CDR3 length equals 11 residues. The CDR3 nucleotides read TGCAGTGTCCCGGCGGACACTGAAGCTTTCTTT. Encoded protein: CSVPADTEAFF.

CDR3 loop: CASSFPTTSGGYNEQYF. For the CDR3, the DNA is TGTGCCAGCAGTTTCCCGACGACTAGCGGGGGTTACAATGAGCAGTACTTC. The chain links TRBV12-3 or TRBV12-4 to TRBJ2-1; 12 bases line up with TRBD2. With the DNA end fitting TRBJ2-7 better, the J assignment may be wrong. The CDR3 is made up of 17 amino acids.

The rearrangement uses TRBV7-8 and TRBJ1-2; no clear D gene. V was pared by 4 bases and J by 7 bases, with 19 bases between. CDR1 and CDR2 from the germline V gene are SGHVS and FQNEAQ. The CDR3 totals 15 residues. The CDR3 sequence: CASSSHWMRRGGYTF. The CDR3 nucleotides are TGTGCCAGCAGCTCGCACTGGATGCGGCGAGGTGGCTACACCTTC.

Details on this clonotype: Just one base apart from a much larger clone, this may be a read error. The V call is TRBV20-1, the J call TRBJ2-5, with D uncertain. The DNA end is a closer match to TRBJ2-1, so the J assignment may be wrong. The germline V gene encodes CDR1 DFQATT and CDR2 SNEGSKA (reference sequence). The CDR3 covers 15 residues. Here the CDR3 reads CSARDIRVTSETQFF. As DNA, the CDR3 is TGCAGTGCTAGAGATATAAGGGTCACGTCAGAGACCCAGTTCTTC.

V gene TRBV7-9 combines with J gene TRBJ2-1; D possibly uses TRBD1 or TRBD2 (5 bases each). The germline V and J ends were trimmed by 1 base and 0 bases, with 7 bases remaining between them. This CDR3 is built from 15 residues. Per germline, CDR1 SEHNR and CDR2 FQNEAQ (reference sequence). The CDR3 region is CASSLGDLSYNEQFF. The CDR3 DNA reads as TGTGCCAGCAGCTTAGGGGACCTCTCCTACAATGAGCAGTTCTTC.